This TCR beta chain was recorded in a study of blood T cell repertoires in COVID-19. Study summary: Collection of acute and convalescent COVID-19 samples took place in the United States, Italy and Spain. T cells, B-cell-depleted T cells, or PBMCs provided the cDNA or gDNA that served as material.

In the original workflow: Estimates of nucleated cell counts were drawn from the amplification of reference gene primers. Clones were sequenced by immunoSEQ multiplex PCR, and TCRdb holds only the in-frame ones, with some missing. The V and J calls and clone size are taken from that table; D and trimming were inferred from the DNA. There are roughly 28,000 clones in the sample; nearly 90% occur only once, and less than 9.5% lies in the top ten. The CDR3 is 17 amino acids. Germline CDR1 and CDR2: SGHRS and YFSETQ. J was trimmed by 5 bases and V by 4 bases; bases with no gene match: 14. The source of this sequence is a human donor in a cohort sampled during active COVID-19. Specimen: peripheral blood. The genes are TRBV5-1 and TRBJ2-3; TRBD2 matches at 9 bases. The CDR3 reads CASSPGGGGASGDTQYF. CDR3 in DNA: TGCGCCAGCAGCCCCGGAGGCGGGGGGGCCTCGGGAGATACGCAGTATTTT.